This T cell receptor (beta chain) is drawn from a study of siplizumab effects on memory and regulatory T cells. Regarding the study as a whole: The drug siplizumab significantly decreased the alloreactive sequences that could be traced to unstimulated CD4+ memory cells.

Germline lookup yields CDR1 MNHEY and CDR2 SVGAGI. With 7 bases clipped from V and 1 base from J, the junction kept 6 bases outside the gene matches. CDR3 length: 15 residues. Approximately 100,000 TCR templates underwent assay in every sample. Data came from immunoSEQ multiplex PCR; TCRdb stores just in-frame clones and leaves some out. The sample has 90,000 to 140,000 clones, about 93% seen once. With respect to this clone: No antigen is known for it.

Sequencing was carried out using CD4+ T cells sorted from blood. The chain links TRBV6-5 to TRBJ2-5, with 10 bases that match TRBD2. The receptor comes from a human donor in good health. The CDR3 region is CASTLERGGQETQYF. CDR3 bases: TGTGCCAGCACCCTGGAGCGGGGGGGCCAAGAGACCCAGTACTTC.